The subject of this entry is one T cell receptor (beta chain). V lost 5 bases and J lost 5, with 9 bases in between. The CDR3 consists of 12 residues. For TCRbeta, the library was prepared with unique molecular identifiers. MiXCR was run by TCRdb on the PCR reads, yielding one entry per CDR3 protein. The repertoire holds fewer than 400,000 distinct CDR3 sequences, with around 21% as singletons. The data were obtained in a study of T-cell reconstitution after alpha-beta-depleted transplantation in children. This sequence was found in a human donor who donated a stem cell graft to a child with acute myeloid leukemia. Sequenced here: PBMCs from the stem cell graft donor, sampled from the stem cell graft. V is TRBV12-3 or TRBV12-4 and J is TRBJ2-5; no reliable D call. CDR3 region: CASSKTGETQYF. In DNA form, the CDR3 reads TGTGCCAGCAGTAAGACTGGGGAGACCCAGTACTTC.